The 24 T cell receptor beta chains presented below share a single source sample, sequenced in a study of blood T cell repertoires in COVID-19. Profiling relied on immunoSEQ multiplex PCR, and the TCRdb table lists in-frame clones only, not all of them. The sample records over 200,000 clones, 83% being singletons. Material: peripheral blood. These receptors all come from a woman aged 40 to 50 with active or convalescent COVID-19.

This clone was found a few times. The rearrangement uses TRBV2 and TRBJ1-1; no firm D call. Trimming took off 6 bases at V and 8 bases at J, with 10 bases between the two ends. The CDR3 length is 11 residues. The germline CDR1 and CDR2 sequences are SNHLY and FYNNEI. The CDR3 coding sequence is TGTGCCAGCAGGAGAACTGAGGAAGCTTTCTTT. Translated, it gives CASRRTEEAFF.

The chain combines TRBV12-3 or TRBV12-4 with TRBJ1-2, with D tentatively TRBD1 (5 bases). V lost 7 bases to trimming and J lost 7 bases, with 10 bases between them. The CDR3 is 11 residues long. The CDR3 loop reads CASNRGFGYTF. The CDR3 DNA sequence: TGTGCCAGCAATAGGGGCTTTGGCTACACCTTC.

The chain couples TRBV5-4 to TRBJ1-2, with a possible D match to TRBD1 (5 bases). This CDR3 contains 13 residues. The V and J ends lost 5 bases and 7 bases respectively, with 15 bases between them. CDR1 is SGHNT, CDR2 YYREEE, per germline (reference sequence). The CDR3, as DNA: TGTGCCAGCAGTCCTCAGGGCGTTGGTGGCTACACCTTC. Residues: CASSPQGVGGYTF.

DNA for the CDR3: TGTGCCAGCAGCCCAGCGGGGGGGCTAACCTACGAGCAGTACTTC. As protein: CASSPAGGLTYEQYF. The chain carries TRBV6-2 or TRBV6-3 and TRBJ2-7; 10 bases agree with TRBD2. The CDR3 has 15 residues. The junction had 7 bases not matched to a gene; V was cut back by 6 bases and J by 2 bases. Germline V gives CDR1 MNHEY, CDR2 SVGEGT.

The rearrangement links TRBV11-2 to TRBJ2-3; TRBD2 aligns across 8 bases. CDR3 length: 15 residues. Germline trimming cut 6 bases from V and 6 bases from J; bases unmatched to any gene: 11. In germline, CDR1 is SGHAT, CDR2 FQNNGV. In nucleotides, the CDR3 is TGTGCCAGCAGTTATGGGGTAGCGGGGCAGGATACGCAGTATTTT. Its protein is CASSYGVAGQDTQYF.

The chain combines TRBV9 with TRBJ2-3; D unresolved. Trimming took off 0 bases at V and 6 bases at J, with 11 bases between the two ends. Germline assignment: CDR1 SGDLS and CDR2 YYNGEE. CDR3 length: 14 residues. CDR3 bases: TGTGCCAGCAGCGTAGAACCCCTCAGGGATACGCAGTATTTT. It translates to CASSVEPLRDTQYF.

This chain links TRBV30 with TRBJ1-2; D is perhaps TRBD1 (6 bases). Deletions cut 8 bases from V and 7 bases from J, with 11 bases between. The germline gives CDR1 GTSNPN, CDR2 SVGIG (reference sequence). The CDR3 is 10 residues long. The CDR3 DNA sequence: TGTGCCAGCTACAGGGTTGGCTACACCTTC. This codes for CASYRVGYTF.

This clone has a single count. The chain's CDR3 is CASSPRDYSYGELFF. The DNA of the CDR3 is TGTGCCAGCAGTCCAAGGGACTATTCTTACGGGGAGCTGTTTTTT. This chain connects TRBV27 to TRBJ2-2; 7 nucleotides align to TRBD2. Germline-derived CDR1 and CDR2 are MNHEY and SMNVEV (reference sequence). The CDR3 consists of 15 residues. V was clipped by 5 bases and J by 7 bases; unmatched bases: 10.

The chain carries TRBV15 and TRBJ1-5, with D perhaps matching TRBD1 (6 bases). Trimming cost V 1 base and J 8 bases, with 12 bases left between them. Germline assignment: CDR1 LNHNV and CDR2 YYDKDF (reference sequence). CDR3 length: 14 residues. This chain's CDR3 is CATSRGRGWEPQHF. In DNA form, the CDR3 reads TGTGCCACCAGCAGAGGAAGGGGGTGGGAGCCCCAGCATTTT.

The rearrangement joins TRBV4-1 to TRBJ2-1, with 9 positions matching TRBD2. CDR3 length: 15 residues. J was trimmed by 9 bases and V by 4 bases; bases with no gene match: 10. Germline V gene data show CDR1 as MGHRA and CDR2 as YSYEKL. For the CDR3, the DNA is TGCGCCAGCAGCCCACTAGCGGGCTCACGCGGTGAGCAGTTCTTC. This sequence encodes CASSPLAGSRGEQFF.

The CDR3 here is CASSQGAARNTEAFF. The DNA of the CDR3 is TGTGCCAGCAGCCAAGGGGCAGCTCGGAACACTGAAGCTTTCTTT. This chain joins TRBV4-2 and TRBJ1-1, with D uncertain. The V and J ends lost 1 base and 1 base respectively, with 10 bases between them. This CDR3 has 15 residues. Germline-derived CDR1 and CDR2 are LGHNA and YNFKEQ.

The CDR3 DNA is TGTGCCAGCAGCTTGCGGGGAGCGGTTCTCCATGAGCAGTTCTTC. Protein: CASSLRGAVLHEQFF. The chain links TRBV5-4 to TRBJ2-1; D is possibly TRBD2 (5 bases). The CDR3 contains 15 residues. The V and J ends lost 1 base and 8 bases respectively, with 16 bases between them. Germline V CDR1 and CDR2: SGHNT, YYREEE (reference sequence).

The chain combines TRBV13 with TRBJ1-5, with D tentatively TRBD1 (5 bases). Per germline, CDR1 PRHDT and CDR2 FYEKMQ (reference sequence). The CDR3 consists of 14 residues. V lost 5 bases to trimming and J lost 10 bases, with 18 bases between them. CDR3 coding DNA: TGTGCCAGCAGCCGAAGGGACCGCGGGGAACCCCAGCATTTT. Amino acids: CASSRRDRGEPQHF.

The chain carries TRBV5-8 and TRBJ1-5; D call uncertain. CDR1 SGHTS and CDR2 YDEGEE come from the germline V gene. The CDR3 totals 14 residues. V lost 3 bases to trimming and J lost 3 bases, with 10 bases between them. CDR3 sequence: CASSWNSPNQPQHF. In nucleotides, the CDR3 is TGTGCCAGCAGCTGGAACAGCCCCAATCAGCCCCAGCATTTT.

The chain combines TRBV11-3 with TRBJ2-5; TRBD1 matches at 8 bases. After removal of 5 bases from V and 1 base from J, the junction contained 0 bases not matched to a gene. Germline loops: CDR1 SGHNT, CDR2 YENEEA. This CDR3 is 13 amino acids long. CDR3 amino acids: CASSQGAQETQYF. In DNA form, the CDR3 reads TGTGCCAGCAGCCAGGGGGCCCAAGAGACCCAGTACTTC.

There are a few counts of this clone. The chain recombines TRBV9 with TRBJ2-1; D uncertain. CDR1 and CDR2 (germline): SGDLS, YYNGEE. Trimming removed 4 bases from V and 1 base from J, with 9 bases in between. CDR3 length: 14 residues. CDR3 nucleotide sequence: TGTGCCAGCAGCCCCACAGTATCCTACAATGAGCAGTTCTTC. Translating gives CASSPTVSYNEQFF.

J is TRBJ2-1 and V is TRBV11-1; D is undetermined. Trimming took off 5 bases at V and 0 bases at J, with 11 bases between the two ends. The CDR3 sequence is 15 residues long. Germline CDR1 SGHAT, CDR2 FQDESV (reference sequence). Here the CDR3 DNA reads TGTGCCAGCAGCACCGACTCCCTCTCCTACAATGAGCAGTTCTTC. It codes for CASSTDSLSYNEQFF.

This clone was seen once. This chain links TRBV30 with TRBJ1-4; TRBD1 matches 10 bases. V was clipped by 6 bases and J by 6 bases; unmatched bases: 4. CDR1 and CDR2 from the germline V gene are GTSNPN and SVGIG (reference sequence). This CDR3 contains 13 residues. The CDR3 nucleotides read TGTGCCTGCAAGACAGGGGGCTATGAAAAACTGTTTTTT. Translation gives CACKTGGYEKLFF. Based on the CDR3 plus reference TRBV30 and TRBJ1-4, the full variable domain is SQTIHQWPATLVQPVGSPLSLECTVEGTSNPNLYWYRQAAGRGLQLLFYSVGIGQISSEVPQNLSASRPQDRQFILSSKKLLLSDSGFYLCACKTGGYEKLFFGSGTQLSVL.

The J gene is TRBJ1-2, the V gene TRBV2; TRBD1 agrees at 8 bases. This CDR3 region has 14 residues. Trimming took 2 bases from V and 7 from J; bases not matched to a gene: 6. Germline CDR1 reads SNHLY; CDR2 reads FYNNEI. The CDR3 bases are TGTGCCAGCAGTGAAACAGGGGGGAGTTTTGGCTACACCTTC. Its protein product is CASSETGGSFGYTF.

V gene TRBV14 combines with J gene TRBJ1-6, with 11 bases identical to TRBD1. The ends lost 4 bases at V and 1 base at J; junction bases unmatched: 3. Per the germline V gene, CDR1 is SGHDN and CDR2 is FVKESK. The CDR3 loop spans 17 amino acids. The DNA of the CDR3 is TGTGCCAGCAGCCTCCGGGACAGGGGGTCCTATAATTCACCCCTCCACTTT. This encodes CASSLRDRGSYNSPLHF.

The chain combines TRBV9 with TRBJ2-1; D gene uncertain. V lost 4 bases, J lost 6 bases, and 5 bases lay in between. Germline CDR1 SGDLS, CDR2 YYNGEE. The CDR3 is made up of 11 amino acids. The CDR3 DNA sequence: TGTGCCAGCAGCCCAGGCAATGAGCAGTTCTTC. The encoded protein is CASSPGNEQFF.

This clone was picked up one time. In DNA, the CDR3 is TGTGCCAGCAGTTGGACAGGGTCTGGCTACACCTTC. It codes for CASSWTGSGYTF. The V call is TRBV6-5, the J call TRBJ1-2; TRBD1 matches 8 bases. Germline CDR1 reads MNHEY; CDR2 reads SVGAGI. Losses at the gene ends were 4 bases for V and 7 bases for J; bases not matched to a gene: 2. The CDR3 covers 12 residues.

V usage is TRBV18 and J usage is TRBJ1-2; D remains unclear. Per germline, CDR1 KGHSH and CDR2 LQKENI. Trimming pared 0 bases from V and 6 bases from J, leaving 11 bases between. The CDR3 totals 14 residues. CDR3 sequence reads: CASSPPQSPDGYTF. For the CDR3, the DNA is TGTGCCAGCTCACCACCCCAGTCCCCTGATGGCTACACCTTC.

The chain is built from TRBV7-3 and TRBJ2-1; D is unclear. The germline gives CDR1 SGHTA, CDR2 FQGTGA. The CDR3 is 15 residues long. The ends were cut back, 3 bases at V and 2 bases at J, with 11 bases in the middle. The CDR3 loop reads CASSLRDLPYNEQFF. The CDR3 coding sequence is TGTGCCAGCAGCTTGCGAGATCTCCCCTACAATGAGCAGTTCTTC.